This T cell receptor (beta chain) was captured by sequencing in a study of cytomegalovirus exposure and HLA in healthy donors listed by TCRdb under 2017. In the study overall: An earlier analysis of about 560 of the donors reported approximately 280 Gb of sequence data and 117 million unique TCR beta sequences obtained from some 170 million T cells. An earlier analysis of fewer than 700 of the donors applied high-throughput TCR beta sequencing to assess whether each TCR beta V gene segment acted as functional or pseudogenic. Donor age, sex, ethnicity and CMV serostatus were compiled together with the repertoire data. HLA typing included class I and class II loci at four-digit resolution. The later analysis used no new phenotypic data to find candidate immune exposures, relying instead on TCR beta sequences and their occurrence across donors. Because of strong linkage in the cohort, five DR-DQ haplotypes were treated as single units for association and clustering. Using immunosequencing, the study profiled T cell repertoires from around 680 subjects and related those repertoires to cytomegalovirus serostatus. Approximately 310 gigabases of sequencing data and approximately 85 million unique TCR sequences were included in an early release covering several hundred HLA-typed donors. In a later analysis, previously published TCR beta repertoires from 670 or so donors were re-analyzed and high-resolution HLA genotyping was added so that TCR occurrence patterns could be studied. A later genetic analysis took genome-wide SNP genotypes for about 55% of the 666 donors and used that subset as a discovery cohort. Among the roughly 400 genotyped donors, around 81% belonged to the genetic ancestry cluster associated with self-reported Caucasian donors. All discovery cohort repertoires had been generated using a single sequencing platform. To predict cytomegalovirus infection status, the study combined high-throughput TCR immunosequencing, statistical association of individual TCRs with disease status, and machine learning. The number of donors typed differed by locus, with 629-630 for A, B, C, DRB1 and DQB1, more than 500 for DQA1, approximately 580 for DPA1, and under 490 for DPB1. In addition to the first cohort of roughly 670 subjects, a separate validation cohort of 120 different subjects was used. On average, 235,054 unique TCR beta nucleotide sequences were sequenced per donor among some 430 genotyped donors of the cohort, with about 17% of those sequences being non-productive. The study aimed to test whether signatures of past pathogen exposure could be identified by cataloging public T cell receptors.

In total, 500 to 700 healthy bone marrow donors made up the cohort. Cohort members were all nominally healthy when sampled, although unrecorded immune exposures were likely present. The donor tested CMV seropositive, placing the donor among the 289 seropositive members of the cohort. A peripheral blood sample was collected from each donor, and TCR beta sequencing was performed on peripheral blood mononuclear cells. The Qiagen DNeasy Blood Extraction Kit was used to extract genomic DNA from the blood cell samples. For this clone: It lacks a known antigen. No much larger clone is present one base from it, and per-base qualities are unavailable.

Preparation of the library involved the immunoSEQ multiplex PCR assay. For the multiplex PCR, a mixture combining 60 forward primers for TCR Vbeta segments and 13 reverse primers for TCR Jbeta segments was used. The CDR3 region of rearranged TCR beta genes was amplified from genomic DNA by a multiplex PCR assay. On the Illumina HiSeq System, the amplified TCR beta libraries were sequenced as 87-base-pair reads. Concerning the study's data processing: A later analysis tallied roughly 76 million unique TCR beta chains across the 666 repertoires, and some 10 million of those chains were shared by two or more donors. Raw reads were error-corrected and collapsed into unique sequences by a nearest-neighbor algorithm in which closely related sequences were merged to remove PCR and sequencing errors. Alignment of CDR3 sequences to IMGT reference sequences was used to assign V, D and J gene segments. For a sequence to be retained, a match of at least six nucleotides was required to both a V gene segment and a J gene segment. Rearrangements were classified as productive when the CDR3 lacked stop codons and remained in frame with V and J, and all other rearrangements were classified as non-productive. Following IMGT convention, CDR3 was defined as the stretch from the second conserved V-encoded cysteine up to the conserved J-encoded phenylalanine. Sequences without an unambiguous match to a single V gene segment were excluded from the earlier analysis of about 600 of the donors. An earlier analysis of several hundred of the donors called V segments functional above 56.7% productive rearrangements and segregating when the between-donor standard deviation exceeded 5%. A statistical classification framework was developed to diagnose cytomegalovirus status using the catalog of TCR beta chain sequences. In a later analysis, V and J genes were assigned by comparing TCR nucleotide sequences against IMGT/GENE-DB human TR gene sequences. The TCRdist pipeline was used in a later analysis to assign CDR3 sequences and most-parsimonious VDJ recombination scenarios. In a later analysis, every TCR beta chain was defined by the combination of its CDR3 amino acid sequence and its V-gene family, and reads without a unique V-gene family were dropped. To address suspected cross-contamination and a sequencing artifact, a later analysis removed roughly 580 highly shared, low-generation-probability nucleotide sequences. A later analysis calculated a clonal expansion index for each public chain from normalized within-repertoire ranks of inferred template counts. Generation probabilities in a later analysis came from a VDJ recombination model fitted to out-of-frame rearrangements, and those results were checked against IGoR. Hypergeometric tests were used in a later analysis to score TCR-TCR, TCR-HLA and TCR-CMV co-occurrence, with a repertoire-size bias correction applied to the TCR pairs. A later analysis estimated false discovery rates by permuting HLA or CMV assignments 20 times. A later analysis grouped co-occurring TCRs with DBSCAN, adding TCRdist sequence similarity when clustering within HLA-allele-positive subsets. Repertoires with fewer than 30,000 or more than 120,000 public chains were left out of co-occurrence clustering, as were several repertoires with anomalous nucleotide sharing. TCRdb provides this immuneACCESS table in a form limited to in-frame rearrangements. Some clones are lacking; in checked studies, under half of them reflect an unresolved V gene, and why the rest are absent is not known. V and J calls and clone size are those listed in that table; D and trimming were worked out from the DNA. Present in this sample are 80,000 or so clones, 65% to 75% of which were seen just once. The ten largest clones take up around 22% of the sample.

Study-wide conclusions, independent of this receptor: In the study, some 160 TCR beta chains were listed as associated with cytomegalovirus. Linkage disequilibrium might explain the correlated functional status among segregating V segments, but an unknown experimental factor could not be excluded. In a later analysis, TCR association rates were found to vary across HLA loci, with the most associated TCRs seen for DRB1 alleles and the fewest for HLA-C alleles. The authors suggested that the approach could potentially be extended to other disease states and immunological phenotypes. Across donors, most TCR sequences were observed very rarely, whereas some public TCRs were present in many individuals. Strong co-occurrence of HLA alleles, especially DR and DQ, made assigning TCR associations to individual alleles difficult. The sequencing pipeline was judged likely to have produced a cluster of highly shared sequence variants as a technical artifact. A later genetic analysis associated a missense DCLRE1C variant with V-gene and J-gene trimming of TCR beta chains, and an independent cohort replicated the association. Most CMV-associated TCR beta chains appeared to be HLA-restricted in a later analysis, and the HLA associations seemed to be driven largely by CMV exposure. A further reported finding was that TCR beta sequences accurately predicted the HLA-A and HLA-B alleles for most subjects in the first cohort. In a later analysis, several top co-occurrence clusters were reported to appear linked to parvovirus B19, influenza, CMV and Epstein-Barr virus. In this cohort, only TCR beta chains were sequenced, and detectable features were limited by the absence of alpha or paired-chain data. In a later analysis, HLA-associated TCR beta chains showed more clonal expansion and lower generation probabilities than non-associated chains that were equally common. In an earlier analysis of approximately 600 of the donors, most TCR beta V segments were observed in productive rearrangements about 90% or about 30% of the time, broadly matching IMGT annotations. Sequencing depth was assumed to be roughly uniform across donors in the presence/absence analyses, though that assumption may not hold. In vitro tests confirmed that a few of the cytomegalovirus-associated TCR beta chains recognize cytomegalovirus antigens. Because some donors lacked HLA typing at each locus, the association tests relied only on the typed subset. CMV serostatus was the only immune exposure information available for the cohort. Cytomegalovirus status was reported to be diagnosed by the classifier with high specificity and sensitivity in both the original and validation cohorts. In a later analysis, some 17,000 TCR beta sequences were associated with specific HLA alleles at a false discovery rate of 0.05. The earlier analysis of around 600 of the donors excluded some 16 rarely observed V segments, including chromosome 9 orphons, because counts were too low. Compared with the roughly 600-donor mean, donors in an Asian-associated ancestry cluster had fewer N-insertions in productive TCRs, according to a later genetic analysis.

This TCR was recovered from a man aged 30 to 45 in good health and CMV-seropositive. The specimen sequenced was PBMCs.

This receptor has the CDR3 CASSPGTTNTEAFF. The DNA is as follows: TGTGCCAGTAGTCCCGGGACAACGAACACTGAAGCTTTCTTT. The chain joins TRBV28 to TRBJ1-1; the best D guess is TRBD1, with 6 bases matching. Including the terminal cysteine and phenylalanine, the CDR3 comprises 14 residues. The sequence is cut down to CDR3 DNA, 42 bases in frame from base 1. V is shortened by 9 bases, J by 1 base, and the region joining them spans 15 bases. In the germline V gene, CDR1 corresponds to MDHEN and CDR2 to SYDVKM.